One sample yielded the 18 T cell receptor beta chains listed below, sequenced in a study of blood T cell repertoires in COVID-19. The repertoire was sequenced with immunoSEQ multiplex PCR; TCRdb's copy has only in-frame clones and lacks some. The data contain under 200,000 clones, more than 75% of them seen just once; the ten biggest clones take up roughly 5.5%. Sequencing was done on a sample of peripheral blood. These TCRs come from a man aged 35 to 55 with active or convalescent COVID-19.

The rearrangement uses TRBV16 and TRBJ2-7; 8 nucleotides match TRBD1. This CDR3 is built from 14 residues. Germline CDR1 KGHSY, CDR2 FQNENV. Trimming removed 4 bases from V and 6 bases from J; junction bases left unmatched: 8. CDR3 protein: CASSPFRQGSEQYF. CDR3 in DNA: TGTGCCAGCAGCCCCTTTCGACAGGGGAGCGAGCAGTACTTC. Looking up the rest from reference TRBV16 and TRBJ2-7 gives the full variable domain: GEEVAQTPKHLVRGEGQKAKLYCAPIKGHSYVFWYQQVLKNEFKFLISFQNENVFDETGMPKERFSAKCLPNSPCSLEIQATKLEDSAVYFCASSPFRQGSEQYFGPGTRLTVT.

The CDR3: CASSLNEQFF. The DNA of the CDR3 is TGTGCCAGCAGTCTAAATGAGCAGTTCTTC. The chain carries TRBV6-5 and TRBJ2-1, with no clear D. Germline CDR1 is MNHEY and CDR2 is SVGAGI. Trimming left V 5 bases short and J 7 bases short, with 3 bases between. The CDR3 spans 10 residues.

This clone has a handful of counts. V gene TRBV4-3 combines with J gene TRBJ1-2, with D possibly matching TRBD1 (6 bases). CDR1 and CDR2 (germline): LGHNA, YSLEER. V lost 1 base and J 4 bases, leaving 16 bases between the germline ends. There are 16 residues in the CDR3. The CDR3 DNA reads TGCGCCAGCAGCCAAGGAAGTCAGGGGATAGCCTATGGCTACACCTTC. It codes for CASSQGSQGIAYGYTF.

The rearrangement links TRBV11-2 to TRBJ1-6, with 7 bases that match TRBD1. This CDR3 has 16 residues. Germline CDR1 and CDR2: SGHAT and FQNNGV. V shed 0 bases, J shed 14 bases, and the junction held 13 bases outside the gene matches. DNA of the CDR3: TGTGCCAGCAGCTTAGACCCCCCAGGGGGAAGTAGTACCCTCCACTTT. Encoded protein: CASSLDPPGGSSTLHF.

In this sample, this clone turned up once. J is TRBJ1-1 and V is TRBV6-5; D is ambiguous. The CDR3 is 14 amino acids. Germline CDR1 MNHEY, CDR2 SVGAGI. V was clipped by 9 bases and J by 0 bases, with 14 bases between them. The CDR3 is CASSQALLNTEAFF. The DNA for the CDR3 is TGTGCCAGTTCCCAGGCCCTACTGAACACTGAAGCTTTCTTT.

V is TRBV10-3 and J is TRBJ2-6; D is possibly TRBD1 (6 bases). Germline CDR1 reads ENHRY; CDR2 reads SYGVKD. This CDR3 is built from 15 residues. V was trimmed by 10 bases and J by 4 bases, leaving 17 bases between them. CDR3 DNA: TGTGCCAGCCTGGACAGCTCGACGGGGGCCAACGTCCTGACTTTC. Protein sequence: CASLDSSTGANVLTF.

The chain combines TRBV27 with TRBJ2-2, with 9 bases aligning to TRBD1. J was trimmed by 3 bases and V by 5 bases; bases with no gene match: 4. Germline CDR1 and CDR2: MNHEY and SMNVEV (reference sequence). The CDR3 runs 15 residues. CDR3 protein: CASSLRTGDTGELFF. Here the CDR3 DNA reads TGTGCCAGCAGTCTTCGGACAGGGGACACCGGGGAGCTGTTTTTT.

The chain recombines TRBV5-1 with TRBJ2-2; 7 bases are a match to TRBD2. The length of the CDR3 is 17 residues. With V trimmed by 4 bases and J by 4 bases, 13 bases remained unmatched. CDR1 and CDR2 (germline): SGHRS, YFSETQ. CDR3 in DNA: TGCGCCAGCAGCCTCCCTGACGCCGGGAGGATCACCGGGGAGCTGTTTTTT. This translates into CASSLPDAGRITGELFF.

J is TRBJ2-7 and V is TRBV7-8; TRBD1 might be the D (6 bases). The CDR3 is made up of 16 amino acids. Germline V gene lookup returns CDR1 SGHVS and CDR2 FQNEAQ. Trimming took 3 bases from V and 6 from J, leaving 21 bases between them. CDR3 DNA: TGTGCCAGCAGCTTGGAGAGACAGGAACGGTTTGCCGAGCAGTACTTC. Amino acids: CASSLERQERFAEQYF.

J is TRBJ1-1 and V is TRBV15, with D perhaps matching TRBD1 (6 bases). This CDR3 is 14 amino acids long. Trimming left V 3 bases short and J 4 bases short, with 12 bases between. The V gene's germline CDR1 is LNHNV and CDR2 YYDKDF (reference sequence). CDR3 DNA: TGTGCCACCAGCAGGCCCGAAGGGGGCACTGAAGCTTTCTTT. Translation gives CATSRPEGGTEAFF. Based on the CDR3 plus reference TRBV15 and TRBJ1-1, the full variable domain is DAMVIQNPRYQVTQFGKPVTLSCSQTLNHNVMYWYQQKSSQAPKLLFHYYDKDFNNEADTPDNFQSRRPNTSFCFLDIRSPGLGDTAMYLCATSRPEGGTEAFFGQGTRLTVV.

The rearrangement joins TRBV7-9 to TRBJ2-5, with a weak D call TRBD1 (6 bases). This CDR3 is built from 14 residues. The V end lost 5 bases, the J end lost 5 bases, and 15 bases lay between the germline ends. Germline values: CDR1 SEHNR, CDR2 FQNEAQ (reference sequence). The CDR3 loop is CASSPDSLRETQYF. Here the CDR3 DNA reads TGTGCCAGCAGCCCGGACAGCCTTAGGGAGACCCAGTACTTC.

The rearrangement uses TRBV19 and TRBJ1-1; D uncertain. V was clipped by 3 bases and J by 6 bases, with 14 bases between them. Germline V gene data show CDR1 as LNHDA and CDR2 as SQIVND (reference sequence). CDR3 length: 14 amino acids. CDR3 region: CASSIPGSHPEAFF. In nucleotides, the CDR3 is TGTGCCAGTAGTATCCCTGGCTCACACCCTGAAGCTTTCTTT. Based on the CDR3 plus reference TRBV19 and TRBJ1-1, the full variable domain is DGGITQSPKYLFRKEGQNVTLSCEQNLNHDAMYWYRQDPGQGLRLIYYSQIVNDFQKGDIAEGYSVSREKKESFPLTVTSAQKNPTAFYLCASSIPGSHPEAFFGQGTRLTVV.

The chain couples TRBV28 to TRBJ1-2, with D perhaps matching TRBD1 (6 bases). The CDR3 consists of 13 residues. The V gene's germline CDR1 is MDHEN and CDR2 SYDVKM. Deletions cut 2 bases from V and 8 bases from J, with 12 bases between. The CDR3: CASSLRAGAGYTF. CDR3 sequence (DNA): TGTGCCAGCAGTTTAAGGGCAGGGGCAGGCTACACCTTC.

This clone came up once. The chain employs TRBV5-4 and TRBJ2-3, with 7 bases identical to TRBD1. J lost 5 bases, V lost 4 bases, and 10 bases had no gene match. The V gene's germline CDR1 is SGHNT and CDR2 YYREEE (reference sequence). The CDR3 sequence is 15 residues long. The CDR3 reads CASSRSTGQEDTQYF. The CDR3 DNA follows: TGTGCCAGCAGCCGATCGACAGGGCAAGAAGATACGCAGTATTTT.

CDR3 in amino acids: CASALIGVGDSTDTQYF. CDR3 DNA sequence: TGTGCCAGTGCCCTGATTGGGGTGGGAGATAGCACAGATACGCAGTATTTT. The V and J genes are TRBV19 and TRBJ2-3; D might be TRBD2 (5 bases). The CDR3 runs to 17 residues. V lost 8 bases, J lost 0 bases, and 21 bases lay in between. The germline gives CDR1 LNHDA, CDR2 SQIVND (reference sequence).

V gene TRBV6-4 combines with J gene TRBJ2-1; 8 bases map to TRBD1. Germline V gene lookup returns CDR1 MRHNA and CDR2 SNTAGT. J was trimmed by 6 bases and V by 5 bases; bases with no gene match: 3. This CDR3 has 13 amino acids. The CDR3 protein is CASSSTGGNEQFF. CDR3 nucleotides: TGTGCCAGCAGTTCTACAGGGGGCAATGAGCAGTTCTTC.

The V gene is TRBV11-3, the J gene TRBJ2-2; 13 positions match TRBD2. Germline lookup yields CDR1 SGHNT and CDR2 YENEEA. The CDR3 has 14 amino acids. Losses at the gene ends were 4 bases for V and 11 bases for J; bases not matched to a gene: 4. The CDR3 bases are TGTGCCAGCAGCTGGACTAGCGGGGGAGGCGAGCTGTTTTTT. Its protein product is CASSWTSGGGELFF.

The J gene is TRBJ1-2, the V gene TRBV27; D remains ambiguous. Germline V gives CDR1 MNHEY, CDR2 SMNVEV (reference sequence). The CDR3 is 14 residues long. V lost 4 bases to trimming and J lost 2 bases, with 11 bases between them. CDR3 loop: CASSSRESNYGYTF. The CDR3 DNA follows: TGTGCCAGCAGTTCGAGGGAGTCAAACTATGGCTACACCTTC.